This paragraph reports one T cell receptor beta chain. The data originate from a study of blood T cell repertoires in COVID-19. This CDR3 is 15 amino acids long. V lost 3 bases to trimming and J lost 2 bases, with 14 bases between them. Germline V gene sequence: CDR1 GTSNPN, CDR2 SVGIG (reference sequence). Only in-frame clones appear in the TCRdb table, and some are missing; sequencing was by immunoSEQ multiplex PCR. The table has 230,000 or so clones, 84% seen once. Sequenced material: peripheral blood. The chain links TRBV30 to TRBJ2-1, with a weak D call TRBD2 (6 bases). This TCR derives from a man between 40 and 49 years old who had recovered from COVID-19. The CDR3 spells CAWSDITGAYNEQFF. The CDR3 region has the DNA TGTGCCTGGAGCGACATCACGGGGGCCTACAATGAGCAGTTCTTC.